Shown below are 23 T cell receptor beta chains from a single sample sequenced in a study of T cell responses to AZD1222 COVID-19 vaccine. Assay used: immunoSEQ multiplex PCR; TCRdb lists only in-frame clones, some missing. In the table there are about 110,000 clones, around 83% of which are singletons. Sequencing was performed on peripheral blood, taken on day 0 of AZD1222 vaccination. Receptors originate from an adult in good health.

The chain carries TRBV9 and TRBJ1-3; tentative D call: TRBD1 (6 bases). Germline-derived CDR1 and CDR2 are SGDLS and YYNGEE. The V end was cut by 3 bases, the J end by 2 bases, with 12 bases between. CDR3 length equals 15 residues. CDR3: CASSGGGAPGNTIYF. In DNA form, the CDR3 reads TGTGCCAGCAGCGGTGGGGGGGCGCCTGGAAACACCATATATTTT.

The CDR3 coding sequence is TGCGCCAGCAGCTTGGACGGTAGCAATCAGCCCCAGCATTTT. Translating it yields CASSLDGSNQPQHF. This chain links TRBV5-1 with TRBJ1-5; no reliable D call. Looked up from germline, CDR1 is SGHRS and CDR2 is YFSETQ. V was shortened by 0 bases and J by 0 bases, with 4 bases between the two germline ends. CDR3 length: 14 residues.

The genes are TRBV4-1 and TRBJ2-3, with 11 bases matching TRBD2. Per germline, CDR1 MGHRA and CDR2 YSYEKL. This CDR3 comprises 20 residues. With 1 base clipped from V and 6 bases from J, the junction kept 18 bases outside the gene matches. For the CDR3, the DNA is TGCGCCAGCAGCCAAGTGCAGGGGCTAGCGGGGGGCGGGCCCCTCGATACGCAGTATTTT. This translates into CASSQVQGLAGGGPLDTQYF.

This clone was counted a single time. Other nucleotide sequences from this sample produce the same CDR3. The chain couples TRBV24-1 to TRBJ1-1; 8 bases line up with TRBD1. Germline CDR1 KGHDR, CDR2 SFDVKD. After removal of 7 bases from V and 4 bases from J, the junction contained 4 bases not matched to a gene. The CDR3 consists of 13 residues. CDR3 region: CATSVGQGTEAFF. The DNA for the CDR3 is TGTGCCACCAGCGTCGGACAGGGCACTGAAGCTTTCTTT.

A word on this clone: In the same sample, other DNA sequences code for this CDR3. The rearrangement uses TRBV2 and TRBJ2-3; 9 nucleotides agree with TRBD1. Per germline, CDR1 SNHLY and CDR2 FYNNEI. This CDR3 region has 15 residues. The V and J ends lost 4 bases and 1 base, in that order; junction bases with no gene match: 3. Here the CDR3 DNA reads TGTGCCAGCAGTGCGAGGACAGGGGGCACAGATACGCAGTATTTT. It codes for CASSARTGGTDTQYF.

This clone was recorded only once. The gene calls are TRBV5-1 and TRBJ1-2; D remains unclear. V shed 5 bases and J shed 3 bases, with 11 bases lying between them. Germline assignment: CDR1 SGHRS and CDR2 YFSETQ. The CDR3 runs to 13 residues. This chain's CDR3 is CASRRAPDYGYTF. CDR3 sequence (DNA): TGCGCCAGCAGAAGGGCCCCGGACTATGGCTACACCTTC.

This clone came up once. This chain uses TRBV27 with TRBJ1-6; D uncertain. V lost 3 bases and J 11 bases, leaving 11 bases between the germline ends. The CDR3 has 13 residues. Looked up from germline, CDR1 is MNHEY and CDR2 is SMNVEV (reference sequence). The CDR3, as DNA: TGTGCCAGCAGTTTTTCCGCCTTTGCACCCCTCCACTTT. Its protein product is CASSFSAFAPLHF.

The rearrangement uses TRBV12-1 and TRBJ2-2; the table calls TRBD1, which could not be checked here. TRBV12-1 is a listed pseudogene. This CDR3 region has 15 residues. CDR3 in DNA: TGTGCCAGCAGCCCGGGACAGGGAGAGACCGGGGAGCTGTTTTTT. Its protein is CASSPGQGETGELFF.

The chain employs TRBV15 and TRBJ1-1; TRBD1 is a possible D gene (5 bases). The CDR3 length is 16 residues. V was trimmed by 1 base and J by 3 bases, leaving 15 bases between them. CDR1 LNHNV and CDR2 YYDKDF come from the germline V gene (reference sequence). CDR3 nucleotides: TGTGCCACCAGCAGAGCCCCCTTTTCCAGGGACACTGAAGCTTTCTTT. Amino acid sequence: CATSRAPFSRDTEAFF.

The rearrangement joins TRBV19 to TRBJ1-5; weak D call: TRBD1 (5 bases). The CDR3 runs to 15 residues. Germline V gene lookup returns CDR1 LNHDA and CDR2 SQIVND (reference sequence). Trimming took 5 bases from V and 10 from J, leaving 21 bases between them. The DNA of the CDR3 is TGTGCCAGTAGTCCTGGGGCGCGGGGCGTAGGACCCCAGCATTTT. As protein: CASSPGARGVGPQHF. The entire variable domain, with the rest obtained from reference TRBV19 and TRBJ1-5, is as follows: DGGITQSPKYLFRKEGQNVTLSCEQNLNHDAMYWYRQDPGQGLRLIYYSQIVNDFQKGDIAEGYSVSREKKESFPLTVTSAQKNPTAFYLCASSPGARGVGPQHFGDGTRLSIL.

The CDR3, as DNA: TGTGCCAGCAGCCAAGAAGCTTGGGGGGGGGCGAGTGATCAGCCCCAGCATTTT. This sequence encodes CASSQEAWGGASDQPQHF. The chain recombines TRBV4-2 with TRBJ1-5, with a weak D call TRBD1 (6 bases). The V gene lost 0 bases and the J gene lost 5 bases, with 20 bases spanning the gap. CDR1 LGHNA and CDR2 YNFKEQ come from the germline V gene. This CDR3 has 18 amino acids.

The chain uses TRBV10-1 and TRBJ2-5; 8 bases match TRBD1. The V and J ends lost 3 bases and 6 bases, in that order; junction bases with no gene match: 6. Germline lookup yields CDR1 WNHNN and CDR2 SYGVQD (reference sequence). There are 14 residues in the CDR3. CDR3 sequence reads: CASSENTGGQTQYF. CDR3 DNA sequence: TGCGCCAGCAGTGAAAATACAGGGGGGCAGACCCAGTACTTC.

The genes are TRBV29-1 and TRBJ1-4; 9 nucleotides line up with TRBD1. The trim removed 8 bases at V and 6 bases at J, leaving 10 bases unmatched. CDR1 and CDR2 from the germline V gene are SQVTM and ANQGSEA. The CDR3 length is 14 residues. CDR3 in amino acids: CSSDRDREDEKLFF. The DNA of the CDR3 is TGCAGCTCAGACCGGGACAGGGAGGATGAAAAACTGTTTTTT. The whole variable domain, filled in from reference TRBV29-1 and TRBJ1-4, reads SAVISQKPSRDICQRGTSLTIQCQVDSQVTMMFWYRQQPGQSLTLIATANQGSEATYESGFVIDKFPISRPNLTFSTLTVSNMSPEDSSIYLCSSDRDREDEKLFFGSGTQLSVL.

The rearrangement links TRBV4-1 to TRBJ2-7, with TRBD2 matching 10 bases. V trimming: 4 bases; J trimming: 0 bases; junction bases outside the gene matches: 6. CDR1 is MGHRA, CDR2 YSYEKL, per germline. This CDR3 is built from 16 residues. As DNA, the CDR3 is TGCGCCAGCAGCCCAACACTAGCGGGAAACTCCTACGAGCAGTACTTC. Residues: CASSPTLAGNSYEQYF.

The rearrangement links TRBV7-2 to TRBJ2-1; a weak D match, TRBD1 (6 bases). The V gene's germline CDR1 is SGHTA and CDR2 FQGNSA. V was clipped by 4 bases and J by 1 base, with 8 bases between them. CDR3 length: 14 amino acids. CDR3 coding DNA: TGTGCCAGCAGCTCAACAGGGTCCTACAATGAGCAGTTCTTC. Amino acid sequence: CASSSTGSYNEQFF.

As DNA, the CDR3 is TGTGCCAGCACCTTGGGACAGAAAAAGGGCTACACCTTC. Translated, it gives CASTLGQKKGYTF. The rearrangement joins TRBV12-3 or TRBV12-4 to TRBJ1-2; 7 bases line up with TRBD1. V lost 7 bases, J lost 8 bases, and 10 bases stayed unmatched. The CDR3 is 13 amino acids.

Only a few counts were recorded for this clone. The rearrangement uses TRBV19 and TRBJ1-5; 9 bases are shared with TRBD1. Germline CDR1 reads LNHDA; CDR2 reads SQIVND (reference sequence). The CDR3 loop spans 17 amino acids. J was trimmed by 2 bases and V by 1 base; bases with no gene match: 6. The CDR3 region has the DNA TGTGCCAGTAGTATAGCATCGACAGGGGGTGGCAATCAGCCCCAGCATTTT. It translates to CASSIASTGGGNQPQHF.

The CDR3 coding sequence is TGTGCCAGCAGGACAGATAACACCGGGGAGCTGTTTTTT. It specifies CASRTDNTGELFF. The V and J genes are TRBV6-5 and TRBJ2-2, with D maybe TRBD1 (5 bases). The CDR3 is 13 amino acids. Germline V gene data show CDR1 as MNHEY and CDR2 as SVGAGI. V shed 6 bases and J shed 2 bases, with 7 bases lying between them.

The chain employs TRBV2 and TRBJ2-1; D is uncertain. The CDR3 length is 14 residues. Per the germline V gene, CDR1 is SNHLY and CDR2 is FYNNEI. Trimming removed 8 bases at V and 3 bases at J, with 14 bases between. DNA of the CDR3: TGTGCCAGCCCGGGTCCGGCAAGCTACAATGAGCAGTTCTTC. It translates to CASPGPASYNEQFF.

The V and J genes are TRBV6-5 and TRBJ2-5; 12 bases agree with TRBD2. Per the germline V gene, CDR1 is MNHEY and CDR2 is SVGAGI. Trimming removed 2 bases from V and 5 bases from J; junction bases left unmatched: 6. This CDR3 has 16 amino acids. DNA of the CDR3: TGTGCCAGCAGTTACGGGCTAGCGGGGGGGCAGGAGACCCAGTACTTC. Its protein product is CASSYGLAGGQETQYF.

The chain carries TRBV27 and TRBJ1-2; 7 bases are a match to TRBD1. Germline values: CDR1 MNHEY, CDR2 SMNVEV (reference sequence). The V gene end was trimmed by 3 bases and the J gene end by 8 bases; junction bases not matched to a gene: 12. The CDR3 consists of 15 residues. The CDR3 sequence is CASSFRQGTTEGYTF. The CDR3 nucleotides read TGTGCCAGCAGTTTCCGACAGGGAACCACGGAGGGCTACACCTTC.

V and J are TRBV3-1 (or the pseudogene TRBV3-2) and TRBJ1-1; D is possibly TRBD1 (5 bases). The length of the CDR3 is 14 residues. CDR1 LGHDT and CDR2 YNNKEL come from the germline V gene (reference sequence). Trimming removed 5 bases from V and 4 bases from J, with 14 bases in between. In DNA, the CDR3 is TGTGCCAGCAGCTCTAGGTGGGGGTTCACTGAAGCTTTCTTT. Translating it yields CASSSRWGFTEAFF.

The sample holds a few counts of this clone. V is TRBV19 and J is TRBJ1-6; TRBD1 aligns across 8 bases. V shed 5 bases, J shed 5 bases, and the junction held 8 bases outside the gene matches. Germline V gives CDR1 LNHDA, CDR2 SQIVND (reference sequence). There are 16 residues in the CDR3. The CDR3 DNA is TGTGCCAGTAGTCCCCTCCGGACAGGGAATAATTCACCCCTCCACTTT. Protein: CASSPLRTGNNSPLHF.